Below, 21 T cell receptor beta chains from the same sample are listed, as sequenced in a study of blood T cells in healthy people across ages. Sample-barcoded 5' priming and a J-beta primer mix drove a second PCR of about 7 to 12 cycles. TCRdb re-derived calls from the 5' RACE reads in MiXCR, one entry per CDR3 protein. The table lists 1.5 million to 1.9 million distinct CDR3 sequences, roughly 43% of them singletons, with 4% in the top ten. Sequencing was done on a sample of blood. These receptor sequences come from a woman under 30 in good health.

This clonotype appeared many times. This rearrangement joins TRBV4-1 to TRBJ2-1; 7 bases align to TRBD1. CDR3 length: 16 amino acids. The ends lost 4 bases at V and 7 bases at J; junction bases unmatched: 13. CDR1 MGHRA and CDR2 YSYEKL come from the germline V gene. This chain's CDR3 is CASSPAAQGVSNEQFF. CDR3 nucleotide sequence: TGCGCCAGCAGCCCAGCCGCCCAGGGGGTATCAAATGAGCAGTTCTTC.

This clonotype has only a few counts. The chain couples TRBV5-5 to TRBJ2-7; 7 bases agree with TRBD1. The CDR3 length is 15 residues. Germline V gene data show CDR1 as SGHKS and CDR2 as YYEKEE (reference sequence). The ends lost 3 bases at V and 6 bases at J; junction bases unmatched: 12. The CDR3 loop reads CASSSGDRDSGEQYF. The CDR3 DNA follows: TGTGCCAGCAGCTCCGGCGATAGGGACAGTGGCGAGCAGTACTTC.

This chain connects TRBV2 to TRBJ1-5; the D is unclear. V lost 3 bases, J lost 5 bases, and 11 bases lay in between. This CDR3 has 14 residues. Germline CDR1 and CDR2: SNHLY and FYNNEI. The CDR3 sequence is CASSDAGIYQPQHF. The CDR3 DNA sequence: TGTGCCAGCAGTGACGCGGGAATCTATCAGCCCCAGCATTTT.

The chain's CDR3 is CAIQDSALYGYTF. The CDR3 bases are TGTGCCATCCAGGACAGCGCTCTCTATGGCTACACCTTC. The chain combines TRBV24-1 with TRBJ1-2, with TRBD1 as a possible D gene (6 bases). V was pared by 11 bases and J by 4 bases, with 16 bases between. Germline-derived CDR1 and CDR2 are KGHDR and SFDVKD. The CDR3 has 13 amino acids.

The rearrangement links TRBV3-1 to TRBJ2-1; no reliable D call. Germline values: CDR1 LGHDT, CDR2 YNNKEL (reference sequence). This CDR3 has 13 residues. V lost 5 bases, J lost 6 bases, and 11 bases lay in between. Here the CDR3 reads CASSRMGFNEQFF. DNA of the CDR3: TGTGCCAGCAGCAGGATGGGGTTCAATGAGCAGTTCTTC.

This clonotype showed up just a few times. The chain carries TRBV7-2 and TRBJ2-1; 11 bases are shared with TRBD2. This CDR3 is built from 16 residues. The germline gives CDR1 SGHTA, CDR2 FQGNSA. The ends lost 4 bases at V and 3 bases at J; junction bases unmatched: 5. CDR3 DNA: TGTGCCAGCAGCTCGAGACTAGCGGGGCTCTACAATGAGCAGTTCTTC. It encodes CASSSRLAGLYNEQFF. The full variable domain, in which reference TRBV7-2 and TRBJ2-1 provide the parts outside the CDR3, is GAGVSQSPSNKVTEKGKDVELRCDPISGHTALYWYRQSLGQGLEFLIYFQGNSAPDKSGLPSDRFSAERTGGSVSTLTIQRTQQEDSAVYLCASSSRLAGLYNEQFFGPGTRLTVL.

The J gene is TRBJ2-3, the V gene TRBV20-1; D may be TRBD1 (5 bases). The V gene lost 4 bases and the J gene lost 3 bases, with 14 bases spanning the gap. Germline V gene lookup returns CDR1 DFQATT and CDR2 SNEGSKA (reference sequence). The CDR3 extends over 14 amino acids. The CDR3 reads CSATPLRATDTQYF. Written as DNA, the CDR3 is TGCAGTGCTACCCCACTCAGGGCGACAGATACGCAGTATTTT.

This chain links TRBV29-1 with TRBJ1-2, with 7 positions matching TRBD1. This CDR3 region has 13 residues. In germline, CDR1 is SQVTM, CDR2 ANQGSEA. With 0 bases clipped from V and 6 bases from J, the junction kept 4 bases outside the gene matches. The CDR3 DNA is TGCAGCGTTGAAGATAGGGGGCTCGATGGCTACACCTTC. Amino acid sequence: CSVEDRGLDGYTF.

The rearrangement links TRBV5-1 to TRBJ2-4; 11 bases map to TRBD2. V trimming: 4 bases; J trimming: 7 bases; junction bases outside the gene matches: 4. The CDR3 is 14 residues long. The V gene's germline CDR1 is SGHRS and CDR2 YFSETQ. The CDR3 region has the DNA TGCGCCAGCAGCGGCGGGACTAGCGGCAACATTCAGTACTTC. This gives the protein CASSGGTSGNIQYF.

This chain joins TRBV4-3 and TRBJ2-2; D may match TRBD1 or TRBD2 (5 bases each). Germline CDR1 and CDR2: LGHNA and YSLEER. Between the trimmed V and J ends, which lost 0 bases and 4 bases, there was a span of 6 bases. The CDR3 loop spans 14 amino acids. The CDR3 protein is CASSQDGTTGELFF. The CDR3 region has the DNA TGCGCCAGCAGCCAAGACGGGACCACCGGGGAGCTGTTTTTT.

The chain combines TRBV25-1 with TRBJ1-4; D possibly corresponds to TRBD1 (5 bases). The CDR3 extends over 14 amino acids. The germline CDR1 and CDR2 sequences are MGHDK and SYGVNS. V gave up 4 bases and J gave up 5 bases, with 11 bases separating them. CDR3 loop: CASSARAQNEKLFF. CDR3 sequence (DNA): TGTGCCAGCAGTGCCAGGGCGCAGAATGAAAAACTGTTTTTT.

In regard to this clonotype: A read error may be the cause here, since a much bigger clone is one base away. The gene calls are TRBV6-1 and TRBJ2-1, with TRBD2 matching 15 bases. Germline lookup yields CDR1 MNHNS and CDR2 SASEGT. V lost 2 bases to trimming and J lost 7 bases; unmatched junction nucleotides: 12. The CDR3 sequence is 19 residues long. The CDR3 is CASSESGTSGGLIANEQFF. In DNA, the CDR3 is TGTGCCAGCAGTGAATCCGGGACTAGCGGGGGGTTAATTGCTAATGAGCAGTTCTTC.

The rearrangement joins TRBV20-1 to TRBJ2-2, with D possibly being TRBD2 (8 bases). Germline-derived CDR1 and CDR2 are DFQATT and SNEGSKA (reference sequence). V was trimmed by 6 bases and J by 7 bases, leaving 27 bases between them. The CDR3 extends over 17 amino acids. CDR3 DNA sequence: TGCAGTGCCCCGGGGGGGAGACAGGGAGTTTTTGACGGGGAGCTGTTTTTT. It is translated as CSAPGGRQGVFDGELFF.

The gene calls are TRBV27 and TRBJ2-7, with 10 bases fitting TRBD2. Germline trimming cut 2 bases from V and 2 bases from J; bases unmatched to any gene: 6. CDR1 MNHEY and CDR2 SMNVEV come from the germline V gene (reference sequence). This CDR3 contains 16 residues. DNA of the CDR3: TGTGCCAGCAGTTTACTAGCTAGCGGGAGACCCTACGAGCAGTACTTC. Amino acids: CASSLLASGRPYEQYF.

The chain links TRBV13 to TRBJ2-1; weak D call: TRBD2 (5 bases). Germline values: CDR1 PRHDT, CDR2 FYEKMQ (reference sequence). CDR3 length: 14 residues. V was shortened by 1 base and J by 5 bases, with 9 bases between the two germline ends. The CDR3 reads CASSLVGADNEQFF. In DNA, the CDR3 is TGTGCCAGCAGCTTAGTCGGAGCGGACAATGAGCAGTTCTTC.

CDR3 region: CASSSQGGYIREQYF. The CDR3, as DNA: TGTGCCAGCAGTTCGCAAGGGGGATATATTCGCGAGCAGTACTTC. The rearrangement links TRBV12-3 or TRBV12-4 to TRBJ2-7; possible D gene TRBD1, 6 bases. V was trimmed by 4 bases and J by 6 bases, leaving 19 bases between them. This CDR3 is built from 15 residues.

A word on this clonotype: The junction departs from the called germline gene at one end, perhaps through a read error. V gene TRBV9 combines with J gene TRBJ2-5; 7 bases are a match to TRBD1. TRBJ2-7 explains the end of the DNA better; the J call may be wrong. This CDR3 has 15 amino acids. Germline CDR1 SGDLS, CDR2 YYNGEE. The CDR3: CTSSVAGTAYYEQYF. The CDR3 nucleotides read TGTACCAGCAGCGTAGCCGGGACAGCGTACTACGAGCAGTACTTC.

This rearrangement joins TRBV5-1 to TRBJ2-1; D uncertain. The CDR3 covers 17 residues. The germline CDR1 and CDR2 sequences are SGHRS and YFSETQ. Deletions cut 4 bases from V and 0 bases from J, with 17 bases between. CDR3 in amino acids: CASSVERSLSSYNEQFF. The CDR3 coding sequence is TGCGCCAGCAGCGTTGAGAGAAGTCTGAGCTCCTACAATGAGCAGTTCTTC.

The chain joins TRBV2 to TRBJ1-6; TRBD1 matches 8 bases. Trimming at V came to 5 bases and at J to 6 bases, leaving 3 bases not matched to a gene. The CDR3 is 14 amino acids. CDR1 is SNHLY and CDR2 is FYNNEI in the germline V gene. CDR3 nucleotide sequence: TGTGCCAGCAGTTGGACAGGGTCTAATTCACCCCTCCACTTT. This encodes CASSWTGSNSPLHF.

The V gene is TRBV6-5, the J gene TRBJ2-1; D is unclear. The CDR3 is 11 amino acids. Germline assignment: CDR1 MNHEY and CDR2 SVGAGI. The V end was cut by 4 bases, the J end by 9 bases, with 7 bases between. In nucleotides, the CDR3 is TGTGCCAGCAGTTTTGGTGTTGAGCAGTTCTTC. It specifies CASSFGVEQFF.

The table lists this clonotype with a few counts. The V and J genes are TRBV18 and TRBJ2-3; a possible D gene is TRBD1 (6 bases). The CDR3 runs to 12 residues. CDR1 and CDR2 from the germline V gene are KGHSH and LQKENI. Trimming pared 5 bases from V and 6 bases from J, leaving 9 bases between. The CDR3 nucleotides read TGTGCCAGCTCAGCAGACAGGGATACGCAGTATTTT. This codes for CASSADRDTQYF.